This entry is about one T cell receptor (beta chain). Its antigen is still unknown. Base qualities are not at hand, and no much larger clone is one base apart. Repertoires were sampled multiple times during chemoradiotherapy, which allowed clonal expansion in the tumor microenvironment to be followed. The library was prepared using the immunoSEQ multiplex PCR assay. The immuneACCESS repertoire file appears here via TCRdb, limited to in-frame rearrangements. These files lack a portion of the clones; in checked studies, under half of the deficit traces to unresolved V genes, and the cause of the others is not known. A total of roughly 30,000 clones appear in this sample, 80% to 95% of them only once. 3% to 4% of the sample goes to the ten largest clones. This record belongs to a study of chemoradiotherapy in HPV16-positive cancers (dated by TCRdb to about 2022). About the study as a whole: Functional T-cell assays on cells from two HPV16-positive patients defined candidate HPV-specific T-cell clones and common TCR motifs. Whether T-cell immunity against the HPV oncoproteins E6 and E7 changes during chemoradiotherapy and whether survival is affected by this immunity were examined in the study. The candidate HPV-specific TCRs and motifs were then tracked in TCR repertoires from some 86 patients with HPV-related cancers. What the study reported, not specific to this receptor: Only a couple of HPV16-positive patients were used to derive the functional definition of HPV-specific T cells, and the survival association was reported for HPV16-positive patients. Expansion of candidate HPV-specific clones and E7-related TCR motifs was observed in the tumor microenvironment during treatment, whereas no such expansion was observed for non-HPV-specific T cells. In HPV16-positive patients, expansion of HPV-responsive T cells during chemoradiotherapy was associated with improved recurrence-free survival.

V and J are trimmed by 2 bases and 6 bases, and the gene matches miss 10 bases of the junction. The CDR1 and CDR2 encoded by the germline V gene are SGHTA and FQGNSA. CDR3 length: 17 amino acids, cysteine to phenylalanine. The read is trimmed to its CDR3 DNA, 51 bases read in frame from base 1. The sequence was obtained from a human donor with HPV-associated anogenital cancer. This chain joins TRBV7-2 to TRBJ2-3, with 11 central nucleotides matching TRBD2. Here the sequenced sample was blood, taken from a patient who underwent chemoradiotherapy. Here is the DNA: TGTGCCAGCAGCTTACTGGGGCTAGCGGGGGGCGCGGATACGCAGTATTTT. It is translated as CASSLLGLAGGADTQYF.